These 15 T cell receptor beta chains were sequenced from one sample in a study of low-dose radiotherapy and immunotherapy resistance in tumors. TRAV- and TRBV-specific primers, spanning alpha and beta chains, primed first-strand cDNA. Amplification, which lasted roughly 20 PCR cycles, used a constant-region primer and V-primer adapter to amplify TCRs. Each CDR3 protein is one row after TCRdb ran MiXCR on the reads. Among roughly 54,000 distinct CDR3 sequences listed, roughly a quarter were seen once. Specified time point: before trial treatment. The specimen was PBMCs, collected before treatment. All receptors derive from a male donor with prostate cancer.

J is TRBJ2-6 and V is TRBV5-8, with 10 nucleotides matching TRBD1. The CDR3 has 17 residues. The germline gives CDR1 SGHTS, CDR2 YDEGEE. The J segment lost 2 bases and the V segment lost 4 bases, leaving 6 bases of the junction unmatched. The CDR3 sequence: CASSLGQGGAGANVLTF. The CDR3 DNA reads TGTGCCAGCAGCCTAGGACAGGGGGGAGCTGGGGCCAACGTCCTGACTTTC.

As for this clonotype: Given a far larger clone just one base away, this is likely a sequencing read error. This sequence joins TRBV6-6 and TRBJ2-1; 9 bases are shared with TRBD1. CDR3 length: 16 residues. From germline, CDR1 is MNHNY and CDR2 SVGAGI (reference sequence). With V trimmed by 2 bases and J by 10 bases, 12 bases remained unmatched. The CDR3 DNA reads TGTGCCAGCAGTTACCCTTGGACAGGGGTGGTAGAAGAGCAGTTCTTC. Translating it yields CASSYPWTGVVEEQFF.

V and J are TRBV5-1 and TRBJ2-3; D might be TRBD1 or TRBD2, each matching 5 bases. This CDR3 is built from 14 residues. CDR1 SGHRS and CDR2 YFSETQ come from the germline V gene. Trimming took 7 bases from V and 6 from J, leaving 18 bases between them. The DNA for the CDR3 is TGCGCCAGCGCCCCGGGACCAGCCCTCGATACGCAGTATTTT. This sequence encodes CASAPGPALDTQYF.

This clonotype was observed a few times. V usage is TRBV11-1 and J usage is TRBJ2-1; 7 nucleotides align to TRBD1. The CDR3 has 13 residues. The V and J ends lost 2 bases and 9 bases, in that order; junction bases with no gene match: 4. CDR1 SGHAT and CDR2 FQDESV come from the germline V gene (reference sequence). This CDR3 reads CASSLIRGLEQFF. In DNA, the CDR3 is TGTGCCAGCAGCTTAATAAGGGGGCTTGAGCAGTTCTTC.

There are many counts of this clonotype. The CDR3 DNA is TGTGCCAGCAGCCAAGATGAGAGGGTATCTCAGTACTTC. It codes for CASSQDERVSQYF. This chain joins TRBV14 and TRBJ2-5; the D gene is possibly TRBD2 (5 bases). The CDR3 is 13 amino acids. Between the trimmed V and J ends, which lost 0 bases and 11 bases, there was a span of 13 bases. Germline V gene lookup returns CDR1 SGHDN and CDR2 FVKESK.

The V gene is TRBV19, the J gene TRBJ2-1; 8 nucleotides line up with TRBD1. CDR3 length: 17 residues. The J segment lost 4 bases and the V segment lost 6 bases, leaving 14 bases of the junction unmatched. CDR1 is LNHDA, CDR2 SQIVND, per germline (reference sequence). This chain's CDR3 is CASRRRTGTPTYNEQFF. The CDR3 bases are TGTGCCAGTAGAAGGCGGACAGGGACCCCTACTTACAATGAGCAGTTCTTC.

This clonotype has a count of ten or more. This chain joins TRBV3-1 and TRBJ2-3, with 10 bases lining up with TRBD2. Germline loops: CDR1 LGHDT, CDR2 YNNKEL (reference sequence). The V and J ends lost 4 bases and 5 bases, in that order; junction bases with no gene match: 27. This CDR3 has 22 residues. The CDR3 bases are TGTGCCAGCAGCCCAGAGGGGGAGTGGCTAGCGGGGGCCCCGGGCCGCCTAGATACGCAGTATTTT. This codes for CASSPEGEWLAGAPGRLDTQYF.

About this clonotype: A read error likely explains this, since a far larger clone differs by one base. The J gene is TRBJ2-7, the V gene TRBV6-5; weak D call: TRBD2 (6 bases). The CDR3 consists of 13 residues. Germline assignment: CDR1 MNHEY and CDR2 SVGAGI. The V gene lost 8 bases and the J gene lost 4 bases, with 15 bases spanning the gap. The CDR3 region is CASEGRGLYEQYF. CDR3 DNA: TGTGCCAGCGAAGGACGGGGGTTGTACGAGCAGTACTTC.

The rearrangement links TRBV3-1 to TRBJ2-1; 10 nucleotides line up with TRBD2. The germline gives CDR1 LGHDT, CDR2 YNNKEL (reference sequence). V shed 7 bases and J 9 bases; nucleotides not matched to a gene: 6. The CDR3 runs to 13 residues. The CDR3 DNA reads TGTGCCAGCACAGCGGGAGGGGGGAGTGAGCAGTTCTTC. It codes for CASTAGGGSEQFF.

Ten or more counts support this clonotype. The CDR3 nucleotides read TGTGCCAGTAGTGCACCTCCCCCTACAGATACGCAGTATTTT. It translates to CASSAPPPTDTQYF. The chain employs TRBV19 and TRBJ2-3; D call uncertain. Per germline, CDR1 LNHDA and CDR2 SQIVND (reference sequence). The CDR3 is 14 amino acids. The V end lost 5 bases, the J end lost 3 bases, and 12 bases lay between the germline ends. Complete variable domain (other parts from reference TRBV19 and TRBJ2-3): DGGITQSPKYLFRKEGQNVTLSCEQNLNHDAMYWYRQDPGQGLRLIYYSQIVNDFQKGDIAEGYSVSREKKESFPLTVTSAQKNPTAFYLCASSAPPPTDTQYFGPGTRLTVL.

There are many counts of this clonotype. J is TRBJ2-2 and V is TRBV27, with D tentatively TRBD2 (5 bases). Trimming removed 5 bases from V and 7 bases from J, with 17 bases in between. This CDR3 has 15 amino acids. Germline assignment: CDR1 MNHEY and CDR2 SMNVEV (reference sequence). The CDR3 protein is CASSPLGERDGELFF. The CDR3 DNA reads as TGTGCCAGCAGTCCCCTCGGGGAGAGGGACGGGGAGCTGTTTTTT.

J is TRBJ2-7 and V is TRBV30; TRBD2 agrees at 8 bases. V trimming: 2 bases; J trimming: 4 bases; junction bases outside the gene matches: 10. The germline gives CDR1 GTSNPN, CDR2 SVGIG (reference sequence). The CDR3 spans 15 residues. The CDR3 bases are TGTGCCTGGAGTCCAGGGAGCGGGAGCTATTACGAGCAGTACTTC. Protein: CAWSPGSGSYYEQYF.

As to this clonotype: This sequence is one base from a far larger clone and is likely a read error. The chain has TRBV4-3 and TRBJ2-7; the match to TRBD2 covers 12 bases. The CDR3 has 14 residues. Per the germline V gene, CDR1 is LGHNA and CDR2 is YSLEER. The V and J ends lost 5 bases and 7 bases, in that order; junction bases with no gene match: 6. Written as DNA, the CDR3 is TGCGCCAGCAGCGCTAGCGGGAGGGGCAATGAGCAGTACTTC. It encodes CASSASGRGNEQYF.

This clonotype was found a few times. CDR3 DNA: TGTGCCAGCAGCCGCACAGGGCTAGGGCCCCAGCATTTT. Translated, it gives CASSRTGLGPQHF. This chain links TRBV12-3 or TRBV12-4 with TRBJ1-5; D is perhaps TRBD1 (6 bases). Trimming took 6 bases from V and 9 from J, leaving 15 bases between them. The CDR3 consists of 13 residues.

Points on this clonotype: A far larger clone is one nucleotide away, so this likely arose from a read error. The chain carries TRBV18 and TRBJ2-1; 10 bases are shared with TRBD1. The germline V gene has CDR1 KGHSH and CDR2 LQKENI. The V segment lost 8 bases and the J segment 10 bases; nucleotides outside the gene matches: 11. This CDR3 spans 14 amino acids. The CDR3 loop is CASLGTGANDEQFF. The CDR3 nucleotides read TGTGCCAGCCTGGGGACAGGGGCTAACGACGAGCAGTTCTTC.